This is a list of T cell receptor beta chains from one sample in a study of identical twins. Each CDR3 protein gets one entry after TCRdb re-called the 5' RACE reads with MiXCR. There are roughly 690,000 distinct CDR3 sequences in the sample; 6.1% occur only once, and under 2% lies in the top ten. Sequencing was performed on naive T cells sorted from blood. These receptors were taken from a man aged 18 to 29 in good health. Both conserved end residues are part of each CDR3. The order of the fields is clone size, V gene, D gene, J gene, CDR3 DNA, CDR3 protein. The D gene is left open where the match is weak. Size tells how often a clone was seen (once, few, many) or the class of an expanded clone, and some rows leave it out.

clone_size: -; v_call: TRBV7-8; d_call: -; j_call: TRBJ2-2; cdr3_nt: TGTGCCAGCAGCCCAGGGCCCGGGGGCAATAGAACCGGGGAGCTGTTTTTT; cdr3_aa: CASSPGPGGNRTGELFF
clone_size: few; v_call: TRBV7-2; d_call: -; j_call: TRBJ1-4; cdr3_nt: TGTGCCAGCAGCTCCGCTGGGGAGTTGGGTGAAAAACTGTTTTTT; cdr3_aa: CASSSAGELGEKLFF
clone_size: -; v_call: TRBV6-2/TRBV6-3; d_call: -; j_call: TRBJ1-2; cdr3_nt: TGTGCCAGCAGTTTTTCGGCGAATGGCTACACCTTC; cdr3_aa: CASSFSANGYTF
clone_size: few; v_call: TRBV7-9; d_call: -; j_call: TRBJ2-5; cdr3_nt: TGTGCCAGCAGTTCTAATTTGGACACCTTTGAAGAGACCCAGTACTTC; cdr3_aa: CASSSNLDTFEETQYF
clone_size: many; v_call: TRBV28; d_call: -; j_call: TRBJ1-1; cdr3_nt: TGTGCCAGCAGTGCCCCGCGGGGGCTGAACACTGAAGCTTTCTTT; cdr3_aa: CASSAPRGLNTEAFF
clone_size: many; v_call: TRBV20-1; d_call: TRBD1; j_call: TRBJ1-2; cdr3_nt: TGCAGTGCTAGAGGCGGACAGGGGGCAGACTATGGCTACACCTTC; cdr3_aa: CSARGGQGADYGYTF
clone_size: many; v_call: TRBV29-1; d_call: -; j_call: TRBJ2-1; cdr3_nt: TGCAGCGTCGACGAATACAATGAGCAGTTCTTC; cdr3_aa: CSVDEYNEQFF
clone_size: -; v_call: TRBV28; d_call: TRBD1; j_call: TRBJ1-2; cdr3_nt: TGTGCCAGCAGTACGACAGGGCGAAACTATGGCTACACCTTC; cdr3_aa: CASSTTGRNYGYTF
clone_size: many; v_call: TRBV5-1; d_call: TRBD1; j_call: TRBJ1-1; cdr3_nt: TGCGCCAGCAATCCGGGACAGCGGGGGACTGAAGCTTTCTTT; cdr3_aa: CASNPGQRGTEAFF
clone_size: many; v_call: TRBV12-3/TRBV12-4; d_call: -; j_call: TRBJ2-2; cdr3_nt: TGTGCCAGCAGTTTAGCTCAGTACGACGGCGGGGAGCTGTTTTTT; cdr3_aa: CASSLAQYDGGELFF
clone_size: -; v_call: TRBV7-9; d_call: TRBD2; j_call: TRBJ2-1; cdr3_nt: TGTGCCAGCAGCTTAACTAGCGGGAGACATGAGCAGTTCTTC; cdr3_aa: CASSLTSGRHEQFF
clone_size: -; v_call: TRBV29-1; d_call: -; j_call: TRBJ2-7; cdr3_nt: TGCAGCGTTGCCGGGCGGGCCACCTACGAGCAGTACTTC; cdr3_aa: CSVAGRATYEQYF
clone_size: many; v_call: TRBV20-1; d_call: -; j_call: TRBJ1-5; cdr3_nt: TGCAGTGCCAGAGGACAGTTAAGCAATCAGCCCCAGCATTTT; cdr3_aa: CSARGQLSNQPQHF
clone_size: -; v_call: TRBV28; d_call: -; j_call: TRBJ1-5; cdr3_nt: TGTGCCAGCAGTTTGTTGCTAGGAAGGGGGGAAGGTCAGCCCCAGCATTTT; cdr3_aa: CASSLLLGRGEGQPQHF
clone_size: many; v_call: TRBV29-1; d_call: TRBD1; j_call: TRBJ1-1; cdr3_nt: TGCAGCGTCTACACTCAGGGGGAAGGAACTGAAGCTTTCTTT; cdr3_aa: CSVYTQGEGTEAFF
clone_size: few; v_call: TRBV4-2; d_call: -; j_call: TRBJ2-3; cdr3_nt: TGTGCCAGCAGCCAAGGGTCCCGAGATACGCAGTATTTT; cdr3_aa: CASSQGSRDTQYF
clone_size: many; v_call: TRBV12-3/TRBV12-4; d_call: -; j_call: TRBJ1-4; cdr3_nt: TGTGCCAGCAGTTTAGGAGGGTGGGTCGAAAAACTGTTTTTT; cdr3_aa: CASSLGGWVEKLFF
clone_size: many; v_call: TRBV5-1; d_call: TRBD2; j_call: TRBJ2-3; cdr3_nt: TGCGCCAGCAGCTTGACGGCTAGCGGGATCTCAGATACGCAGTATTTT; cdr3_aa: CASSLTASGISDTQYF
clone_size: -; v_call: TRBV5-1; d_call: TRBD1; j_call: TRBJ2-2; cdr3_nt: TGCGCCAGCAGCTTGGCCGGGACAGGGAGCACCGGGGAGCTGTTTTTT; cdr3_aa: CASSLAGTGSTGELFF
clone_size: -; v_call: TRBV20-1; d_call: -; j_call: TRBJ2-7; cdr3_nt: TGCAGTGCTAGGCCGAGACATCTGAGTGAGCAGTACTTC; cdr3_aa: CSARPRHLSEQYF
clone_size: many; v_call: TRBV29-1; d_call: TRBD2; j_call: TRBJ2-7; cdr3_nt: TGCAGCGTACAAGGACTAGCGGGATCCTACGAGCAGTACTTC; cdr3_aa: CSVQGLAGSYEQYF
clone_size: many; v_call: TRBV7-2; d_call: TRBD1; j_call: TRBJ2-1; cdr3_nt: TGTGCCAGCAGCTCAGGGGGTAGTTCTCAGTTCTTC; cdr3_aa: CASSSGGSSQFF
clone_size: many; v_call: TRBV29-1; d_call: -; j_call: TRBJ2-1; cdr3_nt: TGCAGCGTTGAGCAGAAATCCTACAATGAGCAGTTCTTC; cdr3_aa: CSVEQKSYNEQFF
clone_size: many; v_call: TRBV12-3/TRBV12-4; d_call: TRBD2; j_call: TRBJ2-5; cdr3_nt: TGTGCCAGCAGTTCAGGTCCCGGGACTAGGCGAGAGACCCAGTACTTC; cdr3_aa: CASSSGPGTRRETQYF
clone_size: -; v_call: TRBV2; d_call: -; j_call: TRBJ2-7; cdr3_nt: TGTGCCAGCAGCGCGCAATCGGGAGTCTCCTACGAGCAGTACTTC; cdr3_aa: CASSAQSGVSYEQYF
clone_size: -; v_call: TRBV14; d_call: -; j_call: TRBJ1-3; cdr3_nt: TGTGCCAGCAGCCGCTGGAACACCATATATTTT; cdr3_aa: CASSRWNTIYF
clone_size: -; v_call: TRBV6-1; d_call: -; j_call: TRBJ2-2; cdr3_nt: TGTGCCAGCAGGGGTCCGGGACAGAACACCGGGGAGCTGTTTTTT; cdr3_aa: CASRGPGQNTGELFF
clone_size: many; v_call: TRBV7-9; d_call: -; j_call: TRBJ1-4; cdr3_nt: TGTGCCAGCAGGAAAGGGGCGGCTACAACTAATGAAAAACTGTTTTTT; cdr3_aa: CASRKGAATTNEKLFF
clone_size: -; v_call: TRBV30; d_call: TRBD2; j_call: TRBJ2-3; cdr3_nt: TGTGCCTTACACAGCGGGAGTGCAGATACGCAGTATTTT; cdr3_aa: CALHSGSADTQYF
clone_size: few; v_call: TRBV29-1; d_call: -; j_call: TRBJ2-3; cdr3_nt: TGCAGCGCTCGCCCCACGGGGACCCAGTTAAGCACAGATACGCAGTATTTT; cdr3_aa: CSARPTGTQLSTDTQYF
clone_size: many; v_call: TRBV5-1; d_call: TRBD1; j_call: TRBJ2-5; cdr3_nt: TGCGCCAGCAGCTTGGGGGACAGGGGTAGAAAGACCCAGTACTTC; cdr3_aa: CASSLGDRGRKTQYF
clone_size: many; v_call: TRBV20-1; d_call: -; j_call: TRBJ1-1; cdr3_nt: TGCAGTGCTGCGACTAGGGTGAACACTGAAGCTTTCTTT; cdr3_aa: CSAATRVNTEAFF
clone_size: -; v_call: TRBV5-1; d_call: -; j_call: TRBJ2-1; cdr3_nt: TGCGCCAGCAATGCGGGGCTCAATGAGCAGTTCTTC; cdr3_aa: CASNAGLNEQFF
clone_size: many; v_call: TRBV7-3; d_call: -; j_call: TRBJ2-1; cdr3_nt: TGTGCCAGCAGCCCAACAACTGCGGCTGAGCAGTTCTTC; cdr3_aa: CASSPTTAAEQFF
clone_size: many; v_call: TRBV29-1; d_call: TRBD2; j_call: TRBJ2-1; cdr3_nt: TGCAGCGTATTTGCAGCGGGAGAGATCAATGAGCAGTTCTTC; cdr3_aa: CSVFAAGEINEQFF
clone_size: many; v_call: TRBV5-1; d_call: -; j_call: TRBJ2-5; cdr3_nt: TGCGCCAGCAGCTTGTTAGCAGGCGGCGAGACCCAGTACTTC; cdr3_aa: CASSLLAGGETQYF
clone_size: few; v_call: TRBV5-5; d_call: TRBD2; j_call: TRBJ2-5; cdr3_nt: TGTGCCAGCAGCTTGATCGCTAGCGGGAGGTTTTGGCAAGAGACCCAGTACTTC; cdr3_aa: CASSLIASGRFWQETQYF
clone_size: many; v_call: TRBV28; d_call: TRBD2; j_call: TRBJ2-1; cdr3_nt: TGTGCCAGCAGGAGTTCCGATCCTAGCGGAGCTTACAATGAGCAGTTCTTC; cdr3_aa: CASRSSDPSGAYNEQFF
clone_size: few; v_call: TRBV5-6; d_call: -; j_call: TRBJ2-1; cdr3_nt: TGTGCCAGCAGCTTATCCGCAGGGGTGCATGAGCAGTTCTTC; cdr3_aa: CASSLSAGVHEQFF
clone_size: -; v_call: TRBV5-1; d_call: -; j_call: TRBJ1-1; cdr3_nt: TGCGCCAGCAGCTTTGGTCCGGGACAACACAGGATGAACACTGAAGCTTTCTTT; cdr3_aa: CASSFGPGQHRMNTEAFF
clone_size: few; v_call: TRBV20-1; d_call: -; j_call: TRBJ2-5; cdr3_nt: TGCAGTGCTATACACACGGGGTGGGAGACCCAGTACTTC; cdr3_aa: CSAIHTGWETQYF
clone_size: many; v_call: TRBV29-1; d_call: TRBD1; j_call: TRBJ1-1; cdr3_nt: TGCAGCGTTTCTGGGGGGACAGGGGTAATGAACACTGAAGCTTTCTTT; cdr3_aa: CSVSGGTGVMNTEAFF
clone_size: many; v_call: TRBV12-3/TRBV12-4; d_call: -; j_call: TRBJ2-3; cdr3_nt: TGTGCCAGCAGTTCCCGACTTAGGGACTTTTTCGATACGCAGTATTTT; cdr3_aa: CASSSRLRDFFDTQYF